This T cell receptor beta chain was sequenced during a study of control samples from healthy donors and cancer patients. Libraries were prepared by immunoSEQ multiplex PCR; TCRdb keeps only in-frame clonotypes and omits some of them. The data show about 130,000 clones, around 94% seen once. The CDR3 runs 16 residues. CDR1 and CDR2 (germline): MGHRA, YSYEKL. The V end lost 4 bases, the J end lost 0 bases, and 12 bases lay between the germline ends. The receptor's source is a man in his 60s with colorectal cancer. The genes are TRBV4-1 and TRBJ1-4, with D possibly TRBD1 on 6 matching bases. Input material: PBMCs. CDR3 residues: CASSPLTGTTNEKLFF. Here the CDR3 DNA reads TGCGCCAGCAGCCCGTTAACAGGGACAACTAATGAAAAACTGTTTTTT.